The source of this TCR beta chain is a study of T cells after posttransplantation cyclophosphamide. Findings and caveats of the study: TRB overlap between skin or GI tissue T cells and blood was limited. Later post-transplant blood repertoires were often dominated by donor CD8+ memory clones. After PTCy, TRB diversity resembled that of CNI/methotrexate controls.

A marrow graft followed busulfan-fludarabine conditioning, with cyclophosphamide on days +3 and +4. Data came from immunoSEQ multiplex PCR; TCRdb stores just in-frame clones and leaves some out. The profile shows tens of thousands of clones, around 90% of them singletons. As to this clone: Its matching antigen is unknown.

The clonotype was recovered from a male patient aged 60 to 75 who received an allogeneic stem cell transplant from a related donor and was CMV-positive. Some T cells could come from the graft donor. This specimen consisted of PBMCs, obtained around 67 days after allogeneic stem cell transplant with posttransplant cyclophosphamide.

The CDR3 DNA reads as TGTGCCAGCAGGAATCAGCGGGGGGACTACAATGAGCAGTTCTTC. Encoded protein: CASRNQRGDYNEQFF. The chain recombines TRBV28 with TRBJ2-1; TRBD2 aligns across 9 bases. Germline V gene data show CDR1 as MDHEN and CDR2 as SYDVKM. J gave up 3 bases and V 6 bases, and 6 bases lay outside the gene matches. The CDR3 is 15 amino acids.